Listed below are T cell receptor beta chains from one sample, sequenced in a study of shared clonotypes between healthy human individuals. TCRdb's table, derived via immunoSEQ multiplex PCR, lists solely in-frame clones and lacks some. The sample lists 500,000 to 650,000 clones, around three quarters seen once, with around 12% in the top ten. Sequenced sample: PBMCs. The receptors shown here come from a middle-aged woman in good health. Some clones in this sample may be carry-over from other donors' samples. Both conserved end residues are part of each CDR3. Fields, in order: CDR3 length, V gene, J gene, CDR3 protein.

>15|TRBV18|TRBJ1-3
CASSVDRGQRNTIYF
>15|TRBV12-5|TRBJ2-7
CASGLVSLIIYEQYF
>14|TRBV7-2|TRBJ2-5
CASSFFGPQETQYF
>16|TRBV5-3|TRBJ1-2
CARSLARVVSGFGYTF
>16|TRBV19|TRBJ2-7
CASSIRWASGTLEQYF
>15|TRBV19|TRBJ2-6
CASTPRRSGANVLTF
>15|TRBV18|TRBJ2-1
CASSQRTGSYNEQFF
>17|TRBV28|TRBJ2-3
CASSQGTSGLWTDTQYF
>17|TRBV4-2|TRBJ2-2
CASSQVLPGRNTGELFF
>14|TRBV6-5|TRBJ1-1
CASIKQGSNTEAFF
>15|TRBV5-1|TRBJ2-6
CASSRTGSGANVLTF
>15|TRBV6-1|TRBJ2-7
CASSPPVGSRSEQYF
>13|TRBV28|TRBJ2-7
CASRGTSGDEQYF
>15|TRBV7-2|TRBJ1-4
CASSLVTGPDEKLFF
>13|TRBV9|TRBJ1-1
CASSVARDTEAFF
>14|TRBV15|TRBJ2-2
CATSIQRNTGELFF
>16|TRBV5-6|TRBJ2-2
CASSLGPDRRAGELFF
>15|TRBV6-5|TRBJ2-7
CASSYSGTGRYEQYF
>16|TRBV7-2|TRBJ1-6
CASSSIGQVYNSPLHF
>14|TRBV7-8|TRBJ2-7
CASSPGTGAYEQYF
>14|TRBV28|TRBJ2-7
CASSAPTGAYEQYF
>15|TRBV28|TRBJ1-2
CASSLPGDAHYGYTF
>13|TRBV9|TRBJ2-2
CASSVFDTGELFF
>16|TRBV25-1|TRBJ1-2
CASSEGGSQGNYGYTF
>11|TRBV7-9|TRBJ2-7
CASSRLHEQYF
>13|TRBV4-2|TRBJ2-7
CASSQDTGSEQYF
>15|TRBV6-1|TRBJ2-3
CASRGTSSGTDTQYF
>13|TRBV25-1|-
CASSELGYYEQYF
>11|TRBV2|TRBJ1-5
CASSDNQPQHF
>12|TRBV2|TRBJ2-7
CASSPQEGEQYF
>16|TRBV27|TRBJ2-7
CASSFRPPTGLLEQYF
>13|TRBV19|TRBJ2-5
CASSILGTGTQYF
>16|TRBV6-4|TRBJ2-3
CASSEDRDYNTDTQYF
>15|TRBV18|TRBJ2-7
CASSKGLAPTLEQYF
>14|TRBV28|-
CASLPRGAEETQYF
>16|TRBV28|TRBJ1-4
CASSTSSRGGREKLFF
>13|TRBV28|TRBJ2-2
CAGQGPNTGELFF
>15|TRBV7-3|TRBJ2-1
CASSPSPGGPGEQFF
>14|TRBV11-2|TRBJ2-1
CASSLPNIHDEQFF
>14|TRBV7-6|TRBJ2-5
CASSLARVGETQYF
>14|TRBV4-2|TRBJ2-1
CASSQDLEYNEQFF
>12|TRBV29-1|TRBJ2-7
CSVEKGDYEQYF
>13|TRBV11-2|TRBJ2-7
CASSLDLGNEQYF
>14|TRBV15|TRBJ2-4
CATSPADAKNIQYF
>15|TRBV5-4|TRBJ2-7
CASSKDPGDTYEQYF
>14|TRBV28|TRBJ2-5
CASIPGQGKETQYF
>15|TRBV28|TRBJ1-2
CASSLLAGRNYGYTF
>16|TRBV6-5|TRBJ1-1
CASSYTSGWRVTEAFF
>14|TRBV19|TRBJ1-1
CASSIGGVDTEAFF
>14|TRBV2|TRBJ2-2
CASSGVRNTGELFF
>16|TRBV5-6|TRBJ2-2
CASSLEGLARVGELFF
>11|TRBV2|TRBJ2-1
CASRRGNEQFF
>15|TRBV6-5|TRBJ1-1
CASSYAQARGTEAFF
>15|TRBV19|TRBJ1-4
CASSMADATNEKLFF
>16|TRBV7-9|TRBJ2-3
CASSQDYRISPDTQYF
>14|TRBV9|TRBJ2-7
CASGTLQGTYEQYF
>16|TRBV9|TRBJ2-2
CASSVLAGGDTGELFF
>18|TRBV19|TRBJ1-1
CASSMTKRRTPQDTEAFF
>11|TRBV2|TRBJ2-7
CASSRDYEQYF